The T cell receptor beta chain under discussion was sequenced for a study of blood T cell repertoires in COVID-19. Study-level information: Researchers got acute and convalescent COVID-19 samples from the United States, Italy and Spain. Sample material is recorded as cDNA or gDNA derived from T cells, B-cell-depleted T cells, or PBMCs.

Original analysis: Quantification of nucleated cells was approximated via reference gene primer amplification. The method was immunoSEQ multiplex PCR; TCRdb's version includes in-frame clones alone and lacks a portion of them. Clone size and V and J calls were adopted from that table, with D and trimming inferred from the DNA. This table has about 73,000 clones, roughly 80% appearing once. As for this clone: Other DNA sequences within the sample encode an identical CDR3.

The length of the CDR3 is 13 residues. Germline-derived CDR1 and CDR2 are SGHRS and YFSETQ. Trimming took off 5 bases at V and 0 bases at J, with 8 bases between the two ends. The sequence came from a human donor in a cohort sampled during active COVID-19. The V and J genes are TRBV5-1 and TRBJ1-1; D remains unclear. The sample taken for sequencing was peripheral blood. The CDR3 spells CASSGPMNTEAFF. CDR3 sequence (DNA): TGCGCCAGCAGTGGGCCGATGAACACTGAAGCTTTCTTT.